This TCR beta chain was sequenced for a study of blood T cell repertoires in COVID-19. A few counts support this clone. Assay used: immunoSEQ multiplex PCR; TCRdb lists only in-frame clones, some missing. Of about 80,000 clones detected, roughly 79% appear once; the ten largest clones hold more than 15%. This TCR derives from a human donor in a cohort sampled during active COVID-19. Sequenced material: peripheral blood.

In nucleotides, the CDR3 is TGTGCCAGCAGCTCGTTGACAGAGCGATCTGGGGCTGAAGCTTTCTTT. This encodes CASSSLTERSGAEAFF. The chain links TRBV5-4 to TRBJ1-1; D is possibly TRBD1 (5 bases). Germline V gene sequence: CDR1 SGHNT, CDR2 YYREEE (reference sequence). CDR3 length: 16 residues. The V and J ends lost 3 bases and 6 bases respectively, with 21 bases between them.